The clone carrying this T cell receptor beta chain was observed a handful of times. The antigen remains undetermined. Authors of the study amplified TCR beta CDR3 regions from RNA transcripts. A set of HTBI primers served as the primers for a first-round RT-PCR of the TCR CDR3. One entry per CDR3 protein, called by TCRdb with MiXCR from the multiplex PCR reads. The profile covers approximately 510,000 distinct CDR3 sequences, with 40% to 50% appearing a single time and around 44% taken by the ten largest. Patients with uncontrolled infections, other autoimmune diseases, pregnancy or lactation were excluded. Diagnosis rested on symptoms, serum thyroxine and TRAb, thyroid ultrasound, and orbital computed tomography. The CDR3 totals 10 residues. V lost 7 bases and J 5 bases, leaving 8 bases between the germline ends. Germline CDR1 and CDR2: SQVTM and ANQGSEA. The data belong to a study of T cells in Graves' hyperthyroidism and ophthalmopathy. Findings of the study overall: Through a model of 13 V-J features, ophthalmopathy was separated from stable hyperthyroidism.

The sequencing input was peripheral blood or thyroid tissue (not recorded which). The receptor comes from an adult woman with Graves' disease, either hyperthyroidism or ophthalmopathy (not recorded which). The gene calls are TRBV29-1 and TRBJ2-5; no clear D gene. As DNA, the CDR3 is TGCAGCGGTAGGACGGAGACCCAGTACTTC. Translated, it gives CSGRTETQYF.